Listed below are T cell receptor beta chains from one sample, sequenced in a study of technical replicates of blood from several donors. The table came from immunoSEQ multiplex PCR; TCRdb's copy has only in-frame clones and leaves some out. The sample has 80,000 to 100,000 clones; roughly 94% are singletons. The sequenced sample consisted of T cells isolated from PBMCs. The receptor source for this set is a human donor in good health. Each CDR3 is given with its conserved first and last residue. The order of the fields is J gene, CDR3 length, clone size, V gene, D gene, CDR3 protein, CDR3 DNA. The D gene is left open where the match is weak. Not all rows give a size; the values are once, few, many and, for expanded clones, a class.

>TRBJ1-1|15|few|TRBV11-2|-
CASSLGPGFSTEAFF
TGTGCCAGCAGCTTAGGACCGGGGTTTAGCACTGAAGCTTTCTTT
>TRBJ1-2|18|-|TRBV6-1|-
CASSEATRGTGSYVGYTF
TGTGCCAGCAGTGAAGCCACCAGGGGAACAGGGTCGTATGTTGGCTACACCTTC
>TRBJ2-3|15|-|TRBV4-1|TRBD1
CASSQTGVGADTQYF
TGCGCCAGCAGCCAAACAGGGGTAGGAGCAGATACGCAGTATTTT
>TRBJ2-3|17|-|TRBV14|TRBD2
CASSQALVAGTGDTQYF
TGTGCCAGCAGCCAAGCCTTAGTAGCGGGGACGGGAGATACGCAGTATTTT
>TRBJ2-4|14|-|TRBV7-8|-
CASSLEEGLHIQYF
TGTGCCAGCAGCTTAGAGGAGGGGTTACACATTCAGTACTTC
>TRBJ1-4|17|-|TRBV4-1|TRBD1
CASSHRTGGSANEKLFF
TGCGCCAGCAGCCACCGGACAGGGGGCTCGGCAAATGAAAAACTGTTTTTT
>TRBJ1-1|13|-|TRBV27|-
CASAWAMNTEAFF
TGTGCCAGCGCATGGGCCATGAACACTGAAGCTTTCTTT
>TRBJ1-2|13|few|TRBV30|-
CAWSSQGFYGYTF
TGTGCCTGGAGTTCACAGGGCTTCTATGGCTACACCTTC
>TRBJ1-2|12|-|TRBV9|-
CASSVNNFGYTF
TGTGCCAGCAGCGTTAATAACTTTGGCTACACCTTC
>TRBJ2-7|15|-|TRBV6-6|TRBD2
CASSDERGFTYEQYF
TGTGCCAGCAGTGACGAGCGGGGGTTCACCTACGAGCAGTACTTC
>TRBJ2-5|12|-|TRBV30|-
CAWSYSQETQYF
TGTGCCTGGAGTTATTCCCAAGAGACCCAGTACTTC
>TRBJ2-1|15|-|TRBV7-8|-
CASSLGLVVHNEQFF
TGTGCCAGCAGCCTAGGGCTAGTGGTCCACAATGAGCAGTTCTTC
>TRBJ2-7|12|-|TRBV2|-
CASSRERYEQYF
TGTGCCAGCAGCCGGGAGCGGTACGAGCAGTACTTC
>TRBJ2-1|15|-|TRBV28|TRBD2
CASTKGTSWYNEQFF
TGTGCCAGCACCAAAGGGACTAGCTGGTACAATGAGCAGTTCTTC
>TRBJ2-7|15|-|TRBV4-1|TRBD2
CASSQVAGWGGEQYF
TGCGCCAGCAGCCAAGTAGCGGGATGGGGTGGGGAGCAGTACTTC
>TRBJ1-4|15|-|TRBV28|-
CASTLLSTGGEKLFF
TGTGCCAGCACCCTTCTATCCACCGGGGGGGAAAAACTGTTTTTT
>TRBJ2-3|16|-|TRBV7-2|TRBD2
CASSSRTSGRGDTQYF
TGTGCCAGCAGCTCACGTACTAGCGGGAGAGGAGATACGCAGTATTTT
>TRBJ1-3|14|-|TRBV2|-
CASKREYSGNTIYF
TGTGCCAGCAAGCGAGAATACTCTGGAAACACCATATATTTT
>TRBJ2-7|11|-|TRBV2|-
CASSEIYEQYF
TGTGCCAGCAGCGAGATTTACGAGCAGTACTTC
>TRBJ2-7|16|-|TRBV18|TRBD1
CASSRIGTVSSPEQYF
TGTGCCAGCTCACGAATAGGGACAGTGAGTAGTCCCGAGCAGTACTTC
>TRBJ2-2|14|once|TRBV6-5|TRBD1
CASRDRANTGELFF
TGTGCCAGCAGGGACAGGGCGAACACCGGGGAGCTGTTTTTT
>TRBJ1-2|15|-|TRBV4-1|TRBD1
CASSLSGTAGYGYTF
TGCGCCAGCAGCCTTTCCGGGACAGCCGGGTATGGCTACACCTTC
>TRBJ1-1|12|once|TRBV11-2|-
CASKGENTEAFF
TGTGCCAGCAAAGGAGAGAACACTGAAGCTTTCTTT
>TRBJ2-3|15|-|TRBV30|TRBD1
CAWSGGTGRTDTQYF
TGTGCCTGGAGTGGGGGGACAGGGCGGACAGATACGCAGTATTTT
>TRBJ2-6|19|once|TRBV18|TRBD1
CASSPPGQAVGPGANVLTF
TGTGCCAGCTCACCACCGGGACAGGCTGTAGGGCCTGGGGCCAACGTCCTGACTTTC
>TRBJ1-6|13|-|TRBV7-3|-
CASSLNSNSPLHF
TGTGCCAGCAGCTTAAATAGCAATTCACCCCTCCACTTT
>TRBJ1-3|17|-|TRBV5-1|TRBD1
CASSPWTGKSPGNTIYF
TGCGCCAGCAGCCCTTGGACAGGGAAAAGTCCGGGAAACACCATATATTTT
>TRBJ2-4|15|-|TRBV2|-
CASSERAVAKNIQYF
TGTGCCAGCAGTGAGCGGGCCGTAGCCAAAAACATTCAGTACTTC
>TRBJ1-6|13|-|TRBV30|-
CAWMRFLNSPLHF
TGTGCCTGGATGCGGTTCCTTAATTCACCCCTCCACTTT
>TRBJ2-2|16|-|TRBV5-1|TRBD2
CASSLVASGSGGELFF
TGCGCCAGCAGCTTGGTTGCTAGCGGGAGTGGCGGGGAGCTGTTTTTT
>TRBJ2-2|13|-|TRBV6-5|TRBD2
CASGTSGNGELFF
TGTGCCAGCGGGACTAGCGGGAACGGGGAGCTGTTTTTT
>TRBJ1-2|13|few|TRBV29-1|-
CSVGLRDSYGYTF
TGCAGCGTTGGGTTACGGGACTCCTATGGCTACACCTTC
>TRBJ2-7|14|-|TRBV5-5|-
CASSLGGGRNEQYF
TGTGCCAGCAGCTTGGGCGGCGGGCGCAACGAGCAGTACTTC
>TRBJ1-5|19|few|TRBV4-2|-
CASSQDWTALFAGNQPQHF
TGTGCCAGCAGCCAAGATTGGACAGCCTTATTTGCTGGCAATCAGCCCCAGCATTTT
>TRBJ2-2|15|-|TRBV28|TRBD1
CASTPGQVGTGELFF
TGTGCCAGCACCCCCGGACAGGTCGGCACCGGGGAGCTGTTTTTT
>TRBJ2-2|12|-|TRBV19|-
CASSISVGELFF
TGTGCCAGTAGTATTTCAGTTGGGGAGCTGTTTTTT
>TRBJ2-1|16|once|TRBV7-9|-
CASSLDISFPRNEQFF
TGTGCCAGCAGCTTAGATATTAGTTTCCCACGCAATGAGCAGTTCTTC
>TRBJ1-3|17|-|TRBV25-1|TRBD1
CASSEYPQGKAGNTIYF
TGTGCCAGCAGTGAATACCCACAGGGGAAGGCTGGAAACACCATATATTTT
>TRBJ2-7|14|-|TRBV15|TRBD2
CATSLAGASYEQYF
TGTGCCACCAGCCTAGCGGGAGCCTCCTACGAGCAGTACTTC